There are many counts of the clone carrying this T cell receptor beta chain. The antigen is unknown. This specimen comes from a study of spatial heterogeneity in lung cancer. Whole-study context: The study consistently detected more beta-chain than alpha-chain sequences.

There are 16 residues in the CDR3. Germline V CDR1 and CDR2: LGHNA, YSLEER. Unmatched junction bases numbered 11, after V lost 4 bases and J lost 4 bases. The time point was: sample taken at primary tumor resection. The study sequenced unsorted whole RNA from tumor, nontumor lung or frozen PBMC. The donor group consisted of 55 to 85 patients who had untreated, early-stage non-small cell lung cancer. Findings of the study overall: Ubiquitous expanded tumor TCRs were observed in blood more at resection than follow-up.

In TCRdb, the 5' RACE reads were re-called with MiXCR into one record per CDR3 protein. The sample has 26,000 or so distinct CDR3 sequences, 9.5% to 15% seen once; the top ten hold around 23%. The TCR was taken from a female donor with early-stage non-small cell lung cancer. The sample consisted of PBMCs, taken at surgery. The V gene is TRBV4-3, the J gene TRBJ1-2; the match to TRBD1 covers 8 bases. The CDR3 bases are TGCGCCAGCAGCCGAGAACCGACAGGGGACGTCTATGGCTACACCTTC. Encoded protein: CASSREPTGDVYGYTF.